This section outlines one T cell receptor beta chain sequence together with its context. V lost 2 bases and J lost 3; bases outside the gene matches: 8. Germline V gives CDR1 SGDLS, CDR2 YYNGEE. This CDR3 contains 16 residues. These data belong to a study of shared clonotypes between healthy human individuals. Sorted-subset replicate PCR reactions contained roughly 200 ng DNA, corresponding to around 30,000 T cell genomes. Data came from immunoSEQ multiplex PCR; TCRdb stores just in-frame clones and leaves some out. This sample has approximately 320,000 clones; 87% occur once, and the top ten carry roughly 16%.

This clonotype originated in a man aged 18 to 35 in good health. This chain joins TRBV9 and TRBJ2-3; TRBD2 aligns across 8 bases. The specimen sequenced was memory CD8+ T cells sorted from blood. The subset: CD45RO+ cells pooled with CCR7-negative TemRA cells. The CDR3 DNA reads TGTGCCAGCAGCGTTCAGCGGGAGCGGGGAACAGATACGCAGTATTTT. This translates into CASSVQRERGTDTQYF.